Listed here are 21 T cell receptor beta chains from one sample, sequenced in a study of cytomegalovirus exposure and HLA in healthy donors. The method was immunoSEQ multiplex PCR; TCRdb's version includes in-frame clones alone and lacks a portion of them. Of roughly 310,000 clones listed, around 90% are singletons. Sequencing input: PBMCs. All receptors derive from a young man in good health and CMV-seronegative.

The chain employs TRBV20-1 and TRBJ1-2; weak D call: TRBD1 (6 bases). Looked up from germline, CDR1 is DFQATT and CDR2 is SNEGSKA (reference sequence). The ends were cut back, 8 bases at V and 2 bases at J, with 9 bases in the middle. This CDR3 region has 11 residues. The CDR3 DNA sequence: TGCAGTTGGACAGCCAACTATGGCTACACCTTC. Protein: CSWTANYGYTF.

The V gene is TRBV7-9, the J gene TRBJ1-2; no firm D call. V was cut by 5 bases and J by 2 bases, with 12 bases left in between. The germline CDR1 and CDR2 sequences are SEHNR and FQNEAQ (reference sequence). The CDR3 is made up of 14 amino acids. The CDR3 spells CASSPSEANYGYTF. In DNA form, the CDR3 reads TGTGCCAGCAGCCCCTCCGAAGCAAACTATGGCTACACCTTC.

The rearrangement uses TRBV6-6 and TRBJ2-7; 10 nucleotides align to TRBD1. The CDR3 sequence is 14 residues long. After removal of 6 bases from V and 5 bases from J, the junction contained 7 bases not matched to a gene. Germline CDR1 reads MNHNY; CDR2 reads SVGAGI (reference sequence). The CDR3 is CASRPGQGSNEQYF. In nucleotides, the CDR3 is TGTGCCAGCAGGCCGGGACAGGGGTCCAACGAGCAGTACTTC.

The rearrangement uses TRBV7-8 and TRBJ2-7; 8 bases line up with TRBD2. Germline V gives CDR1 SGHVS, CDR2 FQNEAQ. Germline trimming cut 7 bases from V and 6 bases from J; bases unmatched to any gene: 8. This CDR3 spans 13 amino acids. CDR3 DNA: TGTGCCAGCACCGCACGGGGGGGAGTCGAGCAGTACTTC. Residues: CASTARGGVEQYF.

The gene calls are TRBV6-6 and TRBJ1-1; 9 bases are a match to TRBD1. J gave up 6 bases and V 7 bases, and 9 bases lay outside the gene matches. The germline gives CDR1 MNHNY, CDR2 SVGAGI (reference sequence). The CDR3 totals 14 residues. The DNA for the CDR3 is TGTGCCAGCACCCTAGGGACAGGGCGCGCTGAAGCTTTCTTT. This sequence encodes CASTLGTGRAEAFF.

The gene calls are TRBV9 and TRBJ2-3; D ambiguous. This CDR3 contains 12 residues. CDR1 is SGDLS, CDR2 YYNGEE, per germline. V was cut by 3 bases and J by 4 bases, with 6 bases left in between. The CDR3 is CASSAPADTQYF. The CDR3 DNA follows: TGTGCCAGCAGCGCCCCGGCAGATACGCAGTATTTT.

This chain links TRBV6-1 with TRBJ1-1, with D uncertain. The germline CDR1 and CDR2 sequences are MNHNS and SASEGT. V was trimmed by 6 bases and J by 2 bases, leaving 13 bases between them. The CDR3 consists of 14 residues. The CDR3 protein is CASSPGSLNTEAFF. The CDR3 DNA is TGTGCCAGCAGCCCCGGGTCCTTAAACACTGAAGCTTTCTTT.

V is TRBV7-2 and J is TRBJ1-3, with 9 bases lining up with TRBD1. The J segment lost 6 bases and the V segment lost 10 bases, leaving 7 bases of the junction unmatched. The CDR3 loop spans 13 amino acids. The germline V gene has CDR1 SGHTA and CDR2 FQGNSA. The CDR3 spells CATRGQGQNTIYF. CDR3 DNA: TGTGCCACTCGGGGACAGGGCCAAAACACCATATATTTT.

The V gene is TRBV7-2, the J gene TRBJ1-3; 8 bases agree with TRBD1. This CDR3 contains 15 residues. J was trimmed by 1 base and V by 4 bases; bases with no gene match: 3. Germline-derived CDR1 and CDR2 are SGHTA and FQGNSA. CDR3: CASSSDRASGNTIYF. The CDR3 nucleotides read TGTGCCAGCAGCTCGGACAGGGCATCTGGAAACACCATATATTTT.

The V and J genes are TRBV10-1 and TRBJ2-7; a possible D gene is TRBD1 (6 bases). The CDR3 runs to 14 residues. Germline assignment: CDR1 WNHNN and CDR2 SYGVQD (reference sequence). Trimming took 2 bases from V and 0 from J, leaving 8 bases between them. The CDR3 DNA reads TGCGCCAGCAGTGAGGCGACAGGCTCCTACGAGCAGTACTTC. Amino acids: CASSEATGSYEQYF.

V gene TRBV19 combines with J gene TRBJ2-1; 8 nucleotides line up with TRBD1. This CDR3 region has 15 residues. Unmatched junction bases numbered 6, after V lost 4 bases and J lost 4 bases. Germline CDR1 and CDR2: LNHDA and SQIVND (reference sequence). CDR3 amino acids: CASSRGTGYYNEQFF. CDR3 coding DNA: TGTGCCAGTAGTAGAGGGACAGGATATTACAATGAGCAGTTCTTC.

The chain is built from TRBV4-1 and TRBJ1-6; TRBD1 matches 9 bases. The germline V gene has CDR1 MGHRA and CDR2 YSYEKL. V shed 2 bases and J 8 bases; nucleotides not matched to a gene: 4. The CDR3 spans 15 residues. CDR3 protein: CASSQQQGAHSPLHF. In DNA, the CDR3 is TGCGCCAGCAGCCAACAACAGGGGGCGCATTCACCCCTCCACTTT.

This chain links TRBV25-1 with TRBJ2-5; 9 bases match TRBD2. The V gene end was trimmed by 3 bases and the J gene end by 4 bases; junction bases not matched to a gene: 6. The germline CDR1 and CDR2 sequences are MGHDK and SYGVNS. The CDR3 is 15 residues long. CDR3 residues: CASSDRRGGPETQYF. For the CDR3, the DNA is TGTGCCAGCAGTGACCGGCGGGGGGGCCCAGAGACCCAGTACTTC.

The V call is TRBV27, the J call TRBJ1-4, with unresolved D. Germline V gene lookup returns CDR1 MNHEY and CDR2 SMNVEV (reference sequence). This CDR3 contains 14 residues. Trimming took off 4 bases at V and 7 bases at J, with 13 bases between the two ends. The CDR3 nucleotides are TGTGCCAGCAGTTCCCCCGCGGAAGCTGAAAAACTGTTTTTT. Encoded protein: CASSSPAEAEKLFF.

The genes are TRBV5-4 and TRBJ1-2; TRBD1 is a possible D gene (5 bases). CDR1 and CDR2 (germline): SGHNT, YYREEE (reference sequence). This CDR3 contains 15 residues. Trimming pared 5 bases from V and 0 bases from J, leaving 14 bases between. The CDR3: CASSLRQQPNYGYTF. In DNA, the CDR3 is TGTGCCAGCAGTTTACGACAGCAGCCTAACTATGGCTACACCTTC.

The rearrangement links TRBV7-9 to TRBJ2-2; D gene ambiguous. Deletions cut 7 bases from V and 6 bases from J, with 12 bases between. Germline loops: CDR1 SEHNR, CDR2 FQNEAQ (reference sequence). The CDR3 contains 13 residues. CDR3 in amino acids: CASMWYLAGELFF. In nucleotides, the CDR3 is TGTGCCAGCATGTGGTACTTGGCCGGGGAGCTGTTTTTT.

CDR3 sequence (DNA): TGTGCCAGCAGTTACAGTTCGGGACAGGTATACAATGAGCAGTTCTTC. Translation gives CASSYSSGQVYNEQFF. This chain connects TRBV6-5 to TRBJ2-1, with 8 bases identical to TRBD1. The germline gives CDR1 MNHEY, CDR2 SVGAGI. Trimming took 2 bases from V and 4 from J; bases not matched to a gene: 7. This CDR3 has 16 amino acids.

The chain links TRBV6-5 to TRBJ2-7, with TRBD2 as a possible D gene (7 bases). This CDR3 is 15 amino acids long. From germline, CDR1 is MNHEY and CDR2 SVGAGI. Trimming removed 7 bases at V and 2 bases at J, with 18 bases between. CDR3 DNA: TGTGCCAGCATCGAGGGGGGGACGGAAACCTACGAGCAGTACTTC. Protein sequence: CASIEGGTETYEQYF.

CDR3 in DNA: TGTGCCAGCTCACCCTTGGGGGCTGGAGAGACCCAGTACTTC. It is translated as CASSPLGAGETQYF. The chain links TRBV18 to TRBJ2-5, with D possibly TRBD1 on 6 matching bases. This CDR3 spans 14 amino acids. Germline lookup yields CDR1 KGHSH and CDR2 LQKENI. V was clipped by 3 bases and J by 4 bases, with 12 bases between them.

This chain joins TRBV15 and TRBJ2-3; 8 nucleotides match TRBD2. The V segment lost 8 bases and the J segment 2 bases; nucleotides outside the gene matches: 9. Germline CDR1 LNHNV, CDR2 YYDKDF (reference sequence). This CDR3 contains 15 residues. CDR3 sequence reads: CATSRAGASTDTQYF. CDR3 nucleotides: TGTGCCACCTCCCGAGCGGGGGCCTCCACAGATACGCAGTATTTT.

The V and J genes are TRBV7-2 and TRBJ2-3, with D possibly matching TRBD2 (6 bases). The length of the CDR3 is 15 residues. The germline V gene encodes CDR1 SGHTA and CDR2 FQGNSA. Trimming stripped 8 bases from V and 3 bases from J, with 18 bases between. In nucleotides, the CDR3 is TGTGCCAGCTTCGGGGCGGGGTTTGTGACAGATACGCAGTATTTT. Translation: CASFGAGFVTDTQYF.